This T cell receptor (beta chain) was profiled in a study of blood T cells in healthy people across ages. Regarding the study as a whole: A roughly linear fall in TCR beta diversity per million T cells was seen with increasing age. CMV status of donors was unknown, possibly confounding expanded clonotype changes.

This clonotype was seen a few times. What it recognizes is unknown. Per sample, extraction of total RNA gave at least 6 micrograms in every case. PCR was performed a second time for roughly 7 to 11 cycles using a sample-barcoded 5' primer and a J-beta primer mix. Unique molecular identifiers of 12 random nucleotides labeled each cDNA. TCRdb used MiXCR to reprocess the 5' RACE reads, holding one entry per CDR3 protein. Of 600,000 to 800,000 distinct CDR3 sequences listed, roughly 21% were seen once; the top ten hold roughly 3.6%. The CDR3 is 16 amino acids. Specimen: blood. The receptor was isolated from a man aged 65 to 79 in good health. The chain carries TRBV21-1 and TRBJ2-1; TRBD2 is taken as the D call from the table, unchecked against the DNA. TRBV21-1 is tagged as a pseudogene. CDR3 sequence: CASSNRLAGAPNEQFF. Here the CDR3 DNA reads TGTGCCAGCTCTAACCGACTAGCGGGAGCTCCCAATGAGCAGTTCTTC.